Presented here are 27 T cell receptor beta chains from one specimen sequenced in a study of T-cell reconstitution after alpha-beta-depleted transplantation in children listed by TCRdb under 2016. The sample's treatment or condition, from its label and the paper: allogeneic hematopoietic cell transplantation with graft depleted of TCRalphabeta T cells and CD19 B cells. Libraries were made using PCR. TCRdb names Illumina HiSeq 2500 as the instrument used. Molecular barcoding was employed in the preparation of TCR libraries, with unique molecular identifiers being used to normalize TCRbeta repertoire quantification. TCRdb cleaned the public reads at Q25 with fastp, built clones with MiXCR and kept in-frame beta chains. One record per CDR3 amino acid sequence lists the most common genes and DNA. Across this sample there are over 450,000 distinct CDR3 sequences, with over 9.5% seen only once. The ten top clones hold 2% to 2.5% of the sample.

The sample was PBMCs, taken before TCRalphabeta/CD19-depleted stem cell transplant. The receptors shown here come from a child aged 2-15 years with inherited bone marrow failure, due to receive a stem cell transplant.

Comments on this clonotype: A much larger clone is a single base away; this may be a read error. This chain joins TRBV7-9 and TRBJ1-4; no definite D call. In germline, CDR1 is SEHNR, CDR2 FQNEAQ (reference sequence). This CDR3 is built from 14 residues. Trimming stripped 7 bases from V and 3 bases from J, with 12 bases between. CDR3 coding DNA: TGTGCCAGCACCCCGGACTGCCCTAATGAAAAACTGTTTTTT. Translating it yields CASTPDCPNEKLFF.

This clonotype was seen a few times. The rearrangement joins TRBV12-3 or TRBV12-4 to TRBJ2-1; D is uncertain. This CDR3 contains 15 residues. Trimming stripped 2 bases from V and 4 bases from J, with 12 bases between. CDR3 in DNA: TGTGCCAGCAGTTTACTTCTCCGAGCGTACAATGAGCAGTTCTTC. This codes for CASSLLLRAYNEQFF.

This clonotype was seen a handful of times. The gene calls are TRBV12-3 or TRBV12-4 and TRBJ2-3; the D call may be TRBD1 or TRBD2 (5 bases each). V lost 6 bases, J lost 3 bases, and 16 bases lay in between. This CDR3 region has 15 residues. CDR3 nucleotide sequence: TGTGCCAGCAGCAAGTGGGGGAGAGGGACAGATACGCAGTATTTT. This translates into CASSKWGRGTDTQYF.

The chain's CDR3 is CSVRQGTGYEQYF. As DNA, the CDR3 is TGCAGCGTCCGACAGGGAACAGGCTACGAGCAGTACTTC. The chain carries TRBV29-1 and TRBJ2-7; 7 bases agree with TRBD1. Trimming removed 6 bases from V and 3 bases from J; junction bases left unmatched: 8. The CDR3 covers 13 residues. Germline V gene data show CDR1 as SQVTM and CDR2 as ANQGSEA.

A few counts support this clonotype. V and J are TRBV28 and TRBJ2-3; D not resolved. The V end was cut by 6 bases, the J end by 4 bases, with 17 bases between. Germline V CDR1 and CDR2: MDHEN, SYDVKM. The CDR3 is 15 residues long. The CDR3 bases are TGTGCCAGCAGCTCACAATGGAAGAGAGCAGATACGCAGTATTTT. Its protein is CASSSQWKRADTQYF.

In its sample, this clonotype was seen many times. This chain links TRBV10-3 with TRBJ2-3, with TRBD2 matching 9 bases. J lost 0 bases, V lost 4 bases, and 11 bases had no gene match. Looked up from germline, CDR1 is ENHRY and CDR2 is SYGVKD. This CDR3 region has 18 residues. This CDR3 reads CAISGSSGKSSSTDTQYF. The DNA for the CDR3 is TGTGCCATCAGTGGATCTAGCGGGAAAAGTTCTAGCACAGATACGCAGTATTTT.

This clonotype came up many times. V and J are TRBV7-7 and TRBJ2-5; no reliable D call. With 3 bases removed from V and 5 bases from J, the gap between germline ends came to 7 bases. Germline CDR1 is SSHAT and CDR2 is FNYEAQ (reference sequence). The CDR3 is 12 amino acids. CDR3 nucleotides: TGTGCCAGCAGCTTTCCGCGGGAGACCCAGTACTTC. Translating it yields CASSFPRETQYF.

This clonotype was seen at least ten times. The chain employs TRBV4-3 and TRBJ2-3; D gene ambiguous. The CDR3 runs to 16 residues. Deletions cut 1 base from V and 4 bases from J, with 15 bases between. Germline V gene data show CDR1 as LGHNA and CDR2 as YSLEER. CDR3 amino acids: CASSQVLVLPPDTQYF. As DNA, the CDR3 is TGCGCCAGCAGCCAAGTTTTGGTACTTCCGCCAGATACGCAGTATTTT.

The sample holds many counts of this clonotype. This chain connects TRBV20-1 to TRBJ2-5; 8 bases fit TRBD2. The V gene end was trimmed by 5 bases and the J gene end by 1 base; junction bases not matched to a gene: 3. The CDR3 is 13 amino acids. Germline V gives CDR1 DFQATT, CDR2 SNEGSKA (reference sequence). CDR3: CSAREGPQETQYF. CDR3 nucleotide sequence: TGCAGTGCTCGGGAGGGCCCCCAAGAGACCCAGTACTTC.

This clonotype was recorded at least ten times. V usage is TRBV4-1 and J usage is TRBJ1-2; 8 bases map to TRBD1. The CDR3 covers 14 residues. The V and J ends lost 1 base and 7 bases, in that order; junction bases with no gene match: 5. Germline V gene lookup returns CDR1 MGHRA and CDR2 YSYEKL. The CDR3 region is CASSQGQGSGGYTF. The DNA of the CDR3 is TGCGCCAGCAGCCAAGGACAGGGGTCGGGTGGCTACACCTTC.

This clonotype turned up a few times. The V and J genes are TRBV7-9 and TRBJ1-1, with D perhaps matching TRBD1 (5 bases). The CDR3 runs to 14 residues. Germline CDR1 reads SEHNR; CDR2 reads FQNEAQ (reference sequence). V was shortened by 0 bases and J by 7 bases, with 12 bases between the two germline ends. For the CDR3, the DNA is TGTGCCAGCAGCTTAGCAGGACGACAGTTTGAAGCTTTCTTT. Translation: CASSLAGRQFEAFF.

This clonotype came up many times. CDR3 loop: CASSLSPRGQETQYF. CDR3 in DNA: TGTGCCAGCAGTCTAAGTCCCAGGGGGCAAGAGACCCAGTACTTC. This sequence joins TRBV12-3 or TRBV12-4 and TRBJ2-5; 7 bases align to TRBD1. This CDR3 is built from 15 residues. With V trimmed by 5 bases and J by 2 bases, 8 bases remained unmatched.

This clonotype has ten or more counts. The chain is built from TRBV12-3 or TRBV12-4 and TRBJ2-3, with D maybe TRBD2 (6 bases). The CDR3 runs to 14 residues. The ends were cut back, 5 bases at V and 0 bases at J, with 9 bases in the middle. The CDR3 protein is CASSSGSSTDTQYF. The CDR3 DNA sequence: TGTGCCAGCAGTAGCGGGTCTAGCACAGATACGCAGTATTTT.

In the case of this clonotype: Being one base from a much bigger clone, this may be a read error. The chain is built from TRBV5-1 and TRBJ2-7; possibly TRBD1 for D (5 bases). Trimming stripped 0 bases from V and 10 bases from J, with 11 bases between. Germline V gene data show CDR1 as SGHRS and CDR2 as YFSETQ. The CDR3 totals 12 residues. DNA for the CDR3: TGCGCCAGCAGCTTGGATGGGGCAGACCAGTACTTC. Translating it yields CASSLDGADQYF.

This clonotype has a count of ten or more. This sequence joins TRBV20-1 and TRBJ2-7, with 8 bases lining up with TRBD2. This CDR3 comprises 17 residues. The germline gives CDR1 DFQATT, CDR2 SNEGSKA (reference sequence). After removal of 4 bases from V and 0 bases from J, the junction contained 14 bases not matched to a gene. The CDR3 region is CSAIRSFLAGSSYEQYF. The CDR3 DNA follows: TGCAGTGCTATCCGCTCGTTTTTAGCGGGGAGCTCCTACGAGCAGTACTTC.

This clonotype showed up many times. This chain connects TRBV10-2 to TRBJ2-1; possibly TRBD2 for D (5 bases). Germline assignment: CDR1 WSHSY and CDR2 SAAADI. V was pared by 4 bases and J by 10 bases, with 11 bases between. The CDR3 is made up of 12 amino acids. DNA of the CDR3: TGCGCCAGCAGTGGAGGGAGACGGGAGCAGTTCTTC. This encodes CASSGGRREQFF.

This clonotype was observed at least ten times. This chain uses TRBV7-2 with TRBJ2-1, with unresolved D. The CDR3 covers 13 residues. Trimming took off 6 bases at V and 5 bases at J, with 11 bases between the two ends. Germline CDR1 is SGHTA and CDR2 is FQGNSA. CDR3 coding DNA: TGTGCCAGCAGGTTCGCGGCAGACAATGAGCAGTTCTTC. This translates into CASRFAADNEQFF.

There are many counts of this clonotype. V usage is TRBV29-1 and J usage is TRBJ2-5; 9 nucleotides match TRBD2. Looked up from germline, CDR1 is SQVTM and CDR2 is ANQGSEA. The junction had 5 bases not matched to a gene; V was cut back by 7 bases and J by 5 bases. The CDR3 consists of 12 residues. The CDR3 spells CSAIAGEETQYF. The CDR3 DNA follows: TGCAGCGCCATAGCGGGAGAGGAGACCCAGTACTTC. Based on the CDR3 plus reference TRBV29-1 and TRBJ2-5, the full variable domain is SAVISQKPSRDICQRGTSLTIQCQVDSQVTMMFWYRQQPGQSLTLIATANQGSEATYESGFVIDKFPISRPNLTFSTLTVSNMSPEDSSIYLCSAIAGEETQYFGPGTRLLVL.

In this sample, this clonotype turned up many times. This chain links TRBV2 with TRBJ2-1; D is uncertain. The CDR3 covers 15 residues. Germline CDR1 SNHLY, CDR2 FYNNEI. The V end lost 7 bases, the J end lost 4 bases, and 17 bases lay between the germline ends. The CDR3, as DNA: TGTGCCAGCATCGAGACTCTCCGTCCTTACAATGAGCAGTTCTTC. This encodes CASIETLRPYNEQFF.

This clonotype was recorded many times. The chain employs TRBV11-2 and TRBJ2-1; D is perhaps TRBD1 or TRBD2 (5 bases each). The germline V gene has CDR1 SGHAT and CDR2 FQNNGV. The CDR3 spans 16 residues. Trimming removed 4 bases from V and 4 bases from J, with 17 bases in between. CDR3 nucleotide sequence: TGTGCCAGCAGCTCCTTCGGGGCAGAGCCGTACAATGAGCAGTTCTTC. Amino acids: CASSSFGAEPYNEQFF.

There are many counts of this clonotype. This sequence joins TRBV6-5 and TRBJ1-6; 9 nucleotides match TRBD1. The J segment lost 5 bases and the V segment lost 8 bases, leaving 7 bases of the junction unmatched. Germline CDR1 is MNHEY and CDR2 is SVGAGI. CDR3 length: 15 amino acids. CDR3 amino acids: CASRRGDRDNSPLHF. CDR3 DNA sequence: TGTGCCAGCCGACGGGGGGACAGGGATAATTCACCCCTCCACTTT.

This clonotype was detected many times. V and J are TRBV12-3 or TRBV12-4 and TRBJ2-7; the D gene could be TRBD1 or TRBD2 (5 bases each). The CDR3 has 14 residues. Deletions cut 6 bases from V and 2 bases from J, with 14 bases between. The CDR3 region is CASSAWGSTYEQYF. For the CDR3, the DNA is TGTGCCAGCAGCGCTTGGGGGTCCACCTACGAGCAGTACTTC.

This clonotype has only a few counts. The rearrangement uses TRBV5-1 and TRBJ1-6, with 11 bases identical to TRBD1. The length of the CDR3 is 14 residues. With V trimmed by 4 bases and J by 14 bases, 8 bases remained unmatched. Germline lookup yields CDR1 SGHRS and CDR2 YFSETQ. DNA for the CDR3: TGCGCCAGCAGCGCCGGGACAGGGGGGAACACCCTCCACTTT. Protein: CASSAGTGGNTLHF.

This clonotype was observed at least ten times. The chain uses TRBV7-9 and TRBJ2-5; 9 nucleotides agree with TRBD1. Trimming took 5 bases from V and 2 from J; bases not matched to a gene: 6. Germline V CDR1 and CDR2: SEHNR, FQNEAQ (reference sequence). The CDR3 totals 15 residues. The CDR3 DNA is TGTGCCAGCAGCGATCGACAGGGGGTGCAAGAGACCCAGTACTTC. This gives the protein CASSDRQGVQETQYF.

This sequence joins TRBV19 and TRBJ2-7, with a tentative D call TRBD1 (6 bases). V lost 3 bases, J lost 3 bases, and 15 bases lay in between. Germline CDR1 reads LNHDA; CDR2 reads SQIVND (reference sequence). This CDR3 comprises 15 residues. DNA of the CDR3: TGTGCCAGTAGTATGGCGCAGGGGACCCGCTACGAGCAGTACTTC. It is translated as CASSMAQGTRYEQYF.

As to this clonotype: This may be a read error: a much more frequent sequence differs by one nucleotide. The chain links TRBV12-3 or TRBV12-4 to TRBJ2-7; perhaps TRBD1 as D (5 bases). The CDR3 runs 14 residues. The CDR3 region has the DNA TGTGCCAGCGGTTTAGTCAGGGCTTCCTACGAGCAGTACTTC. This translates into CASGLVRASYEQYF.

In its sample, this clonotype was seen many times. The V and J genes are TRBV28 and TRBJ2-7; the match to TRBD2 covers 11 bases. In germline, CDR1 is MDHEN, CDR2 SYDVKM. With 0 bases clipped from V and 6 bases from J, the junction kept 4 bases outside the gene matches. This CDR3 region has 15 residues. The CDR3 loop is CASSLWLAGGSEQYF. CDR3 in DNA: TGTGCCAGCAGTTTATGGCTAGCGGGAGGTTCCGAGCAGTACTTC. Drawing the rest from reference TRBV28 and TRBJ2-7, the complete variable domain is DVKVTQSSRYLVKRTGEKVFLECVQDMDHENMFWYRQDPGLGLRLIYFSYDVKMKEKGDIPEGYSVSREKKERFSLILESASTNQTSMYLCASSLWLAGGSEQYFGPGTRLTVT.